This T cell receptor beta chain stems from a study of human T cells and chemical hapten exposure. Time point denoted: healthy volunteer bleed at 2 weeks. Unfractionated whole blood served as the source for total RNA extraction. This clonotype has more than one count but fewer than ten. V lost 1 base and J 6 bases, leaving 13 bases between the germline ends. CDR1 and CDR2 (germline): SNHLY, FYNNEI. The CDR3 has 14 amino acids. During construction of the library, unique molecular identifiers were attached to individual cDNA molecules for quantitative, reproducible TCR counting. TCRdb reanalysed the RACE reads using MiXCR and keeps one entry per CDR3 protein. Of just over 90,000 distinct CDR3 sequences in the sample, about 8.7% were seen once.

The sequencing sample was made of whole blood. This sequence originates from a female donor in good health. Some clones in this sample may be carry-over from other donors' samples. The J gene is TRBJ2-7, the V gene TRBV2; D may be TRBD1 (6 bases). This CDR3 reads CASSEGAGVGEQYF. In DNA form, the CDR3 reads TGTGCCAGCAGTGAAGGGGCAGGGGTCGGCGAGCAGTACTTC.